This T cell receptor (beta chain) appears in the sequencing data of a study of T cells in Graves' hyperthyroidism and ophthalmopathy. This clonotype was detected many times. What it binds is unknown. Study-wide results and caveats: Ophthalmopathy was predicted by the model a median of approximately six months ahead of onset.

TCR beta CDR3 regions were amplified from RNA transcripts. Initially, a first-round RT-PCR of the TCR CDR3 employed the HTBI primer set. Each CDR3 protein is one row after TCRdb ran MiXCR on the multiplex PCR reads. The sample lists about 370,000 distinct CDR3 sequences; roughly 15% were seen once. The sequence derives from a woman aged 55-69 years with Graves' ophthalmopathy. The sample comprised blood.

DNA of the CDR3: TGCAGCGTCAGGGGGCAACAGAACACTGAAGCTTTCTTT. Amino acid sequence: CSVRGQQNTEAFF. This chain links TRBV29-1 with TRBJ1-1; TRBD1 agrees at 8 bases. J was trimmed by 1 base and V by 6 bases; bases with no gene match: 4. Per the germline V gene, CDR1 is SQVTM and CDR2 is ANQGSEA. The CDR3 is 13 residues long.